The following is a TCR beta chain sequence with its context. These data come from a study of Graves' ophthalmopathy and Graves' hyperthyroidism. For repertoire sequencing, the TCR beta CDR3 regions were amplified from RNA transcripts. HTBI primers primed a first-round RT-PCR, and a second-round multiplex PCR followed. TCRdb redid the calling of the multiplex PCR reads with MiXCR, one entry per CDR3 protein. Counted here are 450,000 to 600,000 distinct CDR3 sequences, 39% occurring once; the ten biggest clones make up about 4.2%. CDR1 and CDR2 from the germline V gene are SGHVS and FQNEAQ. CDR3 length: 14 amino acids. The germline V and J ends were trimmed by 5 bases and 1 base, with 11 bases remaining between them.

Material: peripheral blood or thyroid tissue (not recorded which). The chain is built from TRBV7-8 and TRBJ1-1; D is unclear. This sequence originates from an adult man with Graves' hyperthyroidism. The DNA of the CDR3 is TGTGCCAGCAGCCGACCTCAGACGAACACTGAAGCTTTCTTT. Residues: CASSRPQTNTEAFF.